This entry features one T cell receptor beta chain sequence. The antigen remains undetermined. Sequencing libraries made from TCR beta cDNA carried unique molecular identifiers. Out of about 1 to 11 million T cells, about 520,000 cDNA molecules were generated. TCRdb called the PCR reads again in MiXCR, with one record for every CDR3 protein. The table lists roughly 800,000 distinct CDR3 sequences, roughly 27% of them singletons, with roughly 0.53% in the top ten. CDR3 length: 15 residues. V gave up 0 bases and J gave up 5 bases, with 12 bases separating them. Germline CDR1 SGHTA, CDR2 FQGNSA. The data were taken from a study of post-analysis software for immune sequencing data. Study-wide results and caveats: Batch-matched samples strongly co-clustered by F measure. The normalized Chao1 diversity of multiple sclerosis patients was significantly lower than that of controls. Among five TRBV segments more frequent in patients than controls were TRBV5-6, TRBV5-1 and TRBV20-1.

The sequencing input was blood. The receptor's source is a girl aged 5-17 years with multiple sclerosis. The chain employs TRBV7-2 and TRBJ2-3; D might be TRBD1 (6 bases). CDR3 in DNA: TGTGCCAGCAGCTTAGCGAACGTCAGGGGAGATACGCAGTATTTT. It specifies CASSLANVRGDTQYF. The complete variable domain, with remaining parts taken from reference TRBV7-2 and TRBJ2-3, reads GAGVSQSPSNKVTEKGKDVELRCDPISGHTALYWYRQSLGQGLEFLIYFQGNSAPDKSGLPSDRFSAERTGGSVSTLTIQRTQQEDSAVYLCASSLANVRGDTQYFGPGTRLTVL.